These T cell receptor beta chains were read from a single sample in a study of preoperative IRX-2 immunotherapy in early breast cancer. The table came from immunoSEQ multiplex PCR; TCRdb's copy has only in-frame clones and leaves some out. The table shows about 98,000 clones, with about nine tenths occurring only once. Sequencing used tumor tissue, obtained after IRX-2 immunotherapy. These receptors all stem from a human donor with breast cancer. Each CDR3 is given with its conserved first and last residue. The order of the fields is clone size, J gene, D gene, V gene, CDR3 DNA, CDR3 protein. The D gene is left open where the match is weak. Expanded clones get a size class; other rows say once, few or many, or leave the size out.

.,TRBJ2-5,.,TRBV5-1,TGCGCCAGCAGCTTGGTTGGACAGCACGGGGAGACCCAGTACTTC,CASSLVGQHGETQYF
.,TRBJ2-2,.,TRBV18,TGTGCCAGCTCACCAGGGACCGGACCCGGGGAGCTGTTTTTT,CASSPGTGPGELFF
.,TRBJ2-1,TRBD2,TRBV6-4,TGTGCCAGCAGGTGGGGGGGCTCCTACAATGAGCAGTTCTTC,CASRWGGSYNEQFF
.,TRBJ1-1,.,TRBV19,TGTGCCAGTATTACTTTGGCTGAAGCTTTCTTT,CASITLAEAFF
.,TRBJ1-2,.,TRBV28,TGTGCCAGCAGTTTAACAGAAGGAGGCTACACCTTC,CASSLTEGGYTF
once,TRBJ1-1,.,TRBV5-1,TGCGCCAGCAGCTCCCTGGGGTCGGTGAACACTGAAGCTTTCTTT,CASSSLGSVNTEAFF
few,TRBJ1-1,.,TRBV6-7,TGTGCCAGCAGTGAAAGCCTCTGGCCTCCTGTGATGAACACTGAAGCTTTCTTT,CASSESLWPPVMNTEAFF
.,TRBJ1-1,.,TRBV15,TGTGCCACTAGCAGAGATAGGAGGGAAACTGAAGCTTTCTTT,CATSRDRRETEAFF
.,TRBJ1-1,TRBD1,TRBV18,TGTGCCAGCTCACCGCTGACAGGGACCAGTGAAGCTTTCTTT,CASSPLTGTSEAFF
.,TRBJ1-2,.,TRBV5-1,TGCGCCAGCAGCTTCACGGGATCTAACTATGGCTACACCTTC,CASSFTGSNYGYTF
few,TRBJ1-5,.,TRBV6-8,TGTGCCAGCAGCCCCGGGAGGGGTACCCCTTCACGGCAGCCCCAGCATTTT,CASSPGRGTPSRQPQHF
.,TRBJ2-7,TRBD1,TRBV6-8,TGTGCCAGCAGTCGTAAGGACAGGGGGCAGGACGAGCAGTACTTC,CASSRKDRGQDEQYF
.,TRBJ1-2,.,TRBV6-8,TGTGCCAGCAGTGTGTCCAACTCCCCGGGGAAGGGTTATGGCTACACCTTC,CASSVSNSPGKGYGYTF
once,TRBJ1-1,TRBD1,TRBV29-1,TGCAGCGTCGGAACAGGGGGGAACACTGAAGCTTTCTTT,CSVGTGGNTEAFF
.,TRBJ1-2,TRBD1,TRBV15,TGTGCCACCAGCAGAGATACTCGGCAGGGGGCATATGGCTACACCTTC,CATSRDTRQGAYGYTF
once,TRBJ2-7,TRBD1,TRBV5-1,TGCGCCAGCAGCTCGTCACAGGGGGCCGGATACGAGCAGTACTTC,CASSSSQGAGYEQYF
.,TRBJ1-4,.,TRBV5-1,TGCGCCAGCAGCTTGAGCCAGGGCTCTAATGAAAAACTGTTTTTT,CASSLSQGSNEKLFF
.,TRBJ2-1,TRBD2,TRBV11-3,TGTGCCAGCAGCTACGGCGGGGGGGCTTTGTACAATGAGCAGTTCTTC,CASSYGGGALYNEQFF
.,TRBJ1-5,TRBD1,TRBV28,TGTGCCAGCGAGGACAGGGCCAAGGGTCAGCCCCAGCATTTT,CASEDRAKGQPQHF
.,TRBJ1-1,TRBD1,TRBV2,TGTGCCAGCAGTTACAGGGGCACTGAAGCTTTCTTT,CASSYRGTEAFF
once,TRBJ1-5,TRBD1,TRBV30,TGTGCAACCTCCGACAGGGACGATCAGCCCCAGCATTTT,CATSDRDDQPQHF
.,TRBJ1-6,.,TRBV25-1,TGTGCCAGCAGTGAATGGACGACTTCACCCCTCCACTTT,CASSEWTTSPLHF
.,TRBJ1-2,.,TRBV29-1,TGCAGCGCTCAACCGGCGGGAAGAAACTATGGCTACACCTTC,CSAQPAGRNYGYTF
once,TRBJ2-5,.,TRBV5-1,TGCGCCAGCAACTTCGGACAGCTCCAAGAGACCCAGTACTTC,CASNFGQLQETQYF
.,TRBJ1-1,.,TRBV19,TGTGCCAGTAATAGCGTCAATATGAACACTGAAGCTTTCTTT,CASNSVNMNTEAFF
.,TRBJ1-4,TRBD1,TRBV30,TGTGCCTGGAGTGTACAGGACAGGGAAAAACTGTTTTTT,CAWSVQDREKLFF
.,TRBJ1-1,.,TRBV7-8,TGTGCCAGCAGCTTAGCAGGTACGGATTCCGCTTTCTTT,CASSLAGTDSAFF
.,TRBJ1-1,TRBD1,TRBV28,TGTGCCAGCAGTTTACCCGGGACAGGGGGTACTGAAGCTTTCTTT,CASSLPGTGGTEAFF
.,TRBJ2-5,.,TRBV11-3,TGTGCCAGCAGCCCGATATTGGGGGCTCAAGAGACCCAGTACTTC,CASSPILGAQETQYF
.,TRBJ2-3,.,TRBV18,.,CASSPLLGMGDTQYF
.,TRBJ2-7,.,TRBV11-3,TGTGCCAGCAGCCCCACCTCTGGCGGGAAAGCCTACGAGCAGTACTTC,CASSPTSGGKAYEQYF
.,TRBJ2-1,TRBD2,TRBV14,TGTGCCAGCAGCCGCCTATACGGGGGGATCATGGGCAATGAGCAGTTCTTC,CASSRLYGGIMGNEQFF
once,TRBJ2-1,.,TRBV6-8,TGTGCCAGCAGTGACTCGTGGGAGGTAGAGCAGTTCTTC,CASSDSWEVEQFF
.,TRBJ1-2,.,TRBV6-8,TGTGCCAGCAGTCGCAGATGGGGGGAACCCGGGCCATCCTATGGCTACACCTTC,CASSRRWGEPGPSYGYTF
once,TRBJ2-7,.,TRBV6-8,TGTGCCAGCAGTGAGAACAGGGACTACGAGCAGTACTTC,CASSENRDYEQYF
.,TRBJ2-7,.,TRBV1,TGCGCCAGCAGCTCCGGGACTAGCACCTTCCAGTACTTC,CASSSGTSTFQYF
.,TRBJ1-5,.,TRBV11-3,TGTGCCAGCAGCCCCTATGAGGGAAGATACAATCAGCCCCAGCATTTT,CASSPYEGRYNQPQHF
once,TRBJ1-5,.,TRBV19,TGTGCCAGTAGTATATGGAGGGACAATCAGCCCCAGCATTTT,CASSIWRDNQPQHF